This entry is about one T cell receptor beta chain. Profiling relied on immunoSEQ multiplex PCR, and the TCRdb table lists in-frame clones only, not all of them. The sample carries about 460,000 clones, about nine tenths recorded once. The treatment denotes: approximately 18 received Ad26.COV2.S at low or high dose, single or two shots; several received placebo; per-sample allocation not given. It was on day 63 after the first vaccine or placebo injection that samples were taken. An adult aged 18-55 years in Boston served as the donor. The data were taken from a study of Ad26.COV2.S vaccination and SARS-CoV-2 variants. The germline V and J ends were trimmed by 4 bases and 3 bases, with 12 bases remaining between them. CDR1 is MDHEN, CDR2 SYDVKM, per germline. This CDR3 region has 14 residues.

The sequencing used peripheral blood, collected in a trial of Ad26.COV2.S vaccine versus placebo. The receptor was isolated from a person between 18 and 59 years old who received the Ad26.COV2.S COVID-19 vaccine or a placebo. The V call is TRBV28, the J call TRBJ1-2, with D possibly being TRBD1 (6 bases). DNA for the CDR3: TGTGCCAGCAGTTACAGGGTCTTGGACTATGGCTACACCTTC. Protein sequence: CASSYRVLDYGYTF.